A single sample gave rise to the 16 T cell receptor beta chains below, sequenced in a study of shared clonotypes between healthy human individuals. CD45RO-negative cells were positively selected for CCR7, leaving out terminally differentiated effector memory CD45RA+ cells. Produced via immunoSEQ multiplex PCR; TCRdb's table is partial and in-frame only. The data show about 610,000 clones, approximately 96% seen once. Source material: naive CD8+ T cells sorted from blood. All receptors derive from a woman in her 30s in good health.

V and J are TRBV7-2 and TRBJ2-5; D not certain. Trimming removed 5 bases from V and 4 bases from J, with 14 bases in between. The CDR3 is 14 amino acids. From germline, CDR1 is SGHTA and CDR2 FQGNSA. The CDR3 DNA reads TGTGCCAGCAGCGGAAAATTACAGAGAGAGACCCAGTACTTC. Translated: CASSGKLQRETQYF.

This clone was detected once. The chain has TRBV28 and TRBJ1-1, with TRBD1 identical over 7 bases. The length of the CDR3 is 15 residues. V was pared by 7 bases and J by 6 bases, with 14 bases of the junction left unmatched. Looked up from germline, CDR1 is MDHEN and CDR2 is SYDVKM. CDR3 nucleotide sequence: TGTGCCAGCACCACCCGACCAGGGGGTCGGGCTGAAGCTTTCTTT. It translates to CASTTRPGGRAEAFF.

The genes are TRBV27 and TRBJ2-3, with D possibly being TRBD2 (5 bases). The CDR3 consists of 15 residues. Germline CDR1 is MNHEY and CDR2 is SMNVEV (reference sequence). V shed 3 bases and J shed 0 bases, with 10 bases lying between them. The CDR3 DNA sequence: TGTGCCAGCAGTTTCAGGACTTCTAGCACAGATACGCAGTATTTT. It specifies CASSFRTSSTDTQYF.

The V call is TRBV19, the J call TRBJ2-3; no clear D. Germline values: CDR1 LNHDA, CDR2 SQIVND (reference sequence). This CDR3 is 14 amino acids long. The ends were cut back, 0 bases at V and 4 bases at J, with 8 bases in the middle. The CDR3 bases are TGTGCCAGTAGTATAGAATGGAGTGCAGATACGCAGTATTTT. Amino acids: CASSIEWSADTQYF.

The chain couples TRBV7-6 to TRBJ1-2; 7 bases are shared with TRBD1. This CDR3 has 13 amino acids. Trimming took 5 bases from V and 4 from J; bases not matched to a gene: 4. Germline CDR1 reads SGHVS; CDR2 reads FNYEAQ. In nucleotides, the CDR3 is TGTGCCAGCAGCCAGGGGGTTGGCTATGGCTACACCTTC. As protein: CASSQGVGYGYTF.

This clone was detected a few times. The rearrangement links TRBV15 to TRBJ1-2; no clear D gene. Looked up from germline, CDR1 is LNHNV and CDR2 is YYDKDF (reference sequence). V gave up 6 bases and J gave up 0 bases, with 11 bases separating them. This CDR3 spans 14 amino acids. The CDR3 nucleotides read TGTGCCACCAGAGGAGGGCCGACTAACTATGGCTACACCTTC. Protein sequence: CATRGGPTNYGYTF.

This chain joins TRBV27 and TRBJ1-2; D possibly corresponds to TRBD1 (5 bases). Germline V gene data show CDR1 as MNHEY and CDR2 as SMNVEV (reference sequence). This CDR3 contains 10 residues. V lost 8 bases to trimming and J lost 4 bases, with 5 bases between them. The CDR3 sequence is CASGGYGYTF. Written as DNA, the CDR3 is TGTGCCAGCGGGGGCTATGGCTACACCTTC.

In DNA, the CDR3 is TGTGCCAGCAGCGCGGGGGGCAGGCCAGATACGCAGTATTTT. Amino acids: CASSAGGRPDTQYF. This chain connects TRBV11-3 to TRBJ2-3; 8 nucleotides match TRBD2. The CDR3 length is 14 residues. CDR1 and CDR2 from the germline V gene are SGHNT and YENEEA. V lost 5 bases and J lost 4; bases outside the gene matches: 5. The full variable domain, with the rest looked up from reference TRBV11-3 and TRBJ2-3, is EAGVVQSPRYKIIEKKQPVAFWCNPISGHNTLYWYLQNLGQGPELLIRYENEEAVDDSQLPKDRFSAERLKGVDSTLKIQPAELGDSAVYLCASSAGGRPDTQYFGPGTRLTVL.

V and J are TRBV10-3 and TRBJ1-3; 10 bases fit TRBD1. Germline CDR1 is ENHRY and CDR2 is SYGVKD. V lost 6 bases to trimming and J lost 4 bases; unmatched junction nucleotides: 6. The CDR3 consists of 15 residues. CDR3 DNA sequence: TGTGCCATCAGAGGGGACAGGGGAACGGGAAACACCATATATTTT. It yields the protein CAIRGDRGTGNTIYF.

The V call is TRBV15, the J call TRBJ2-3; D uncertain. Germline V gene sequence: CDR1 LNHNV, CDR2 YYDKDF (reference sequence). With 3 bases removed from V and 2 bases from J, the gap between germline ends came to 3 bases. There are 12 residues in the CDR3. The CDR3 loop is CATSSYTDTQYF. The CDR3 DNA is TGTGCCACCAGCAGCTACACAGATACGCAGTATTTT.

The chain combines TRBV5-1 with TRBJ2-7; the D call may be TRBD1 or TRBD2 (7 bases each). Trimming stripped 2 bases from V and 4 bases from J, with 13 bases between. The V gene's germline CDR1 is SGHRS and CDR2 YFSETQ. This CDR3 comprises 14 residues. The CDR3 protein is CASSFRQGGYEQYF. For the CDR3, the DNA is TGCGCCAGCAGCTTCCGACAGGGAGGGTACGAGCAGTACTTC.

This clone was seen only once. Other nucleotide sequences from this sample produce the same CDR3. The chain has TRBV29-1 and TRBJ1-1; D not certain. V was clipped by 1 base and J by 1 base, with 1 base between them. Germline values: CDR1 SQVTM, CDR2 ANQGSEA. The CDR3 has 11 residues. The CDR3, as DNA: TGCAGCGTTGAAGCGAACACTGAAGCTTTCTTT. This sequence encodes CSVEANTEAFF.

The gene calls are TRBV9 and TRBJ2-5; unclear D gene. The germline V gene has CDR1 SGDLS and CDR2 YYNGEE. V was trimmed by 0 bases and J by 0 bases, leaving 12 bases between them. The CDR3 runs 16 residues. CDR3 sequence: CASSVGLGSYQETQYF. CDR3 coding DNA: TGTGCCAGCAGCGTAGGGTTAGGCTCGTACCAAGAGACCCAGTACTTC.

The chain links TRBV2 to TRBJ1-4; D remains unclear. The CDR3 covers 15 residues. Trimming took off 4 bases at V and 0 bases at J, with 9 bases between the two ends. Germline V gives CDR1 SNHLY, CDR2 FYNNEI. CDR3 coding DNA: TGTGCCAGCAGTGCCCCTAGGGCAACTAATGAAAAACTGTTTTTT. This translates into CASSAPRATNEKLFF.

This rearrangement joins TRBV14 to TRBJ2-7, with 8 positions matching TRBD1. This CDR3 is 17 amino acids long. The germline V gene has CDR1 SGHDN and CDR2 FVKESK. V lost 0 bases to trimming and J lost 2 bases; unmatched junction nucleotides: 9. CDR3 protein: CASSQDPGDRTTYEQYF. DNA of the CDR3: TGTGCCAGCAGCCAAGATCCCGGGGACAGGACGACCTACGAGCAGTACTTC. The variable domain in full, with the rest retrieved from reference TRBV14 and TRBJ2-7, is EAGVTQFPSHSVIEKGQTVTLRCDPISGHDNLYWYRRVMGKEIKFLLHFVKESKQDESGMPNNRFLAERTGGTYSTLKVQPAELEDSGVYFCASSQDPGDRTTYEQYFGPGTRLTVT.

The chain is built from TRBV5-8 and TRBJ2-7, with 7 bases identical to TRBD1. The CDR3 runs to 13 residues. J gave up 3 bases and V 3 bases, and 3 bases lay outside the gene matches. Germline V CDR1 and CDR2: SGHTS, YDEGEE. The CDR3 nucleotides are TGTGCCAGCAGCTGGGACAGCCTCTACGAGCAGTACTTC. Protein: CASSWDSLYEQYF.